The 29 T cell receptor beta chains below all came from one sample that was sequenced in a study of T cells in Graves' hyperthyroidism and ophthalmopathy. The source material, RNA transcripts, was used to amplify TCR beta CDR3 regions. The TCR CDR3 was amplified in a first-round RT-PCR using the HTBI primer set. TCRdb independently ran MiXCR on the multiplex PCR reads; one entry per CDR3 protein. The data contain 600,000 to 850,000 distinct CDR3 sequences, 18% of them singletons. Sequencing was carried out using blood. These TCRs come from a woman aged 45-60 years with Graves' hyperthyroidism that later progressed to Graves' ophthalmopathy.

The sample holds a few counts of this clonotype. The V gene is TRBV14, the J gene TRBJ2-5, with 15 bases lining up with TRBD2. The CDR3 runs 19 residues. Germline assignment: CDR1 SGHDN and CDR2 FVKESK. V lost 1 base, J lost 0 bases, and 6 bases stayed unmatched. This CDR3 reads CASSQVQGLAGGHQETQYF. In nucleotides, the CDR3 is TGTGCCAGCAGCCAAGTCCAAGGACTAGCGGGGGGGCACCAAGAGACCCAGTACTTC.

This clonotype has at least ten counts. This chain links TRBV6-1 with TRBJ1-3; D is ambiguous. Germline loops: CDR1 MNHNS, CDR2 SASEGT. This CDR3 is 14 amino acids long. Trimming cost V 5 bases and J 0 bases, with 8 bases left between them. In DNA form, the CDR3 reads TGTGCCAGCAGTACCCGATACTCTGGAAACACCATATATTTT. Its translation is CASSTRYSGNTIYF.

J is TRBJ1-1 and V is TRBV2; 7 bases are a match to TRBD1. After removal of 4 bases from V and 3 bases from J, the junction contained 2 bases not matched to a gene. The CDR3 totals 13 residues. The germline CDR1 and CDR2 sequences are SNHLY and FYNNEI. Written as DNA, the CDR3 is TGTGCCAGCAGTGGGGGACAGCACACTGAAGCTTTCTTT. Amino acids: CASSGGQHTEAFF.

This clonotype was recorded many times. The rearrangement joins TRBV2 to TRBJ1-1; TRBD1 agrees at 7 bases. The CDR3 is 14 amino acids. V was pared by 3 bases and J by 5 bases, with 6 bases of the junction left unmatched. CDR1 and CDR2 (germline): SNHLY, FYNNEI. The CDR3 reads CASSERGLRTEAFF. CDR3 in DNA: TGTGCCAGCAGTGAGAGGGGGCTGAGGACTGAAGCTTTCTTT.

On this clonotype itself: A clone one base away is much larger, so this may be a read error. This rearrangement joins TRBV27 to TRBJ1-5; TRBD1 aligns across 7 bases. Germline-derived CDR1 and CDR2 are MNHEY and SMNVEV (reference sequence). The CDR3 loop spans 16 amino acids. Written as DNA, the CDR3 is TGTGTCAGCAGTCAGTATGGGCAGGGGGTTTCTCAGCCCCAGCATTTT. Amino acids: CVSSQYGQGVSQPQHF.

This clonotype was found a few times. This sequence joins TRBV7-9 and TRBJ1-4, with D perhaps matching TRBD1 (5 bases). The germline gives CDR1 SEHNR, CDR2 FQNEAQ (reference sequence). The CDR3 has 15 amino acids. Trimming left V 11 bases short and J 1 base short, with 17 bases between. CDR3 sequence: CASRVSYRTNEKLFF. In nucleotides, the CDR3 is TGTGCCTCCAGGGTGTCCTACAGAACTAATGAAAAACTGTTTTTT.

The rearrangement uses TRBV20-1 and TRBJ2-2, with D uncertain. The CDR3 spans 13 residues. V was cut by 2 bases and J by 0 bases, with 4 bases left in between. The germline V gene has CDR1 DFQATT and CDR2 SNEGSKA (reference sequence). The chain's CDR3 is CSARHANTGELFF. In DNA form, the CDR3 reads TGCAGTGCTAGACATGCGAACACCGGGGAGCTGTTTTTT.

The rearrangement links TRBV2 to TRBJ1-3, with TRBD1 matching over 11 bases. CDR3 length: 16 amino acids. Trimming at V came to 5 bases and at J to 0 bases, leaving 3 bases not matched to a gene. Germline CDR1 reads SNHLY; CDR2 reads FYNNEI. For the CDR3, the DNA is TGTGCCAGCAGTCGAGGGACAGGGGGCTCTGGAAACACCATATATTTT. The encoded protein is CASSRGTGGSGNTIYF. Full variable domain (missing parts from reference TRBV2 and TRBJ1-3): EPEVTQTPSHQVTQMGQEVILRCVPISNHLYFYWYRQILGQKVEFLVSFYNNEISEKSEIFDDQFSVERPDGSNFTLKIRSTKLEDSAMYFCASSRGTGGSGNTIYFGEGSWLTVV.

This clonotype was counted many times. This rearrangement joins TRBV20-1 to TRBJ2-5; 11 bases align to TRBD2. This CDR3 is built from 19 residues. Trimming at V came to 6 bases and at J to 4 bases, leaving 22 bases not matched to a gene. The V gene's germline CDR1 is DFQATT and CDR2 SNEGSKA (reference sequence). The CDR3: CSAHLPLPGLAGLGETQYF. The CDR3 DNA sequence: TGCAGTGCCCACCTCCCACTCCCCGGACTAGCGGGCCTGGGAGAGACCCAGTACTTC.

The rearrangement uses TRBV3-1 and TRBJ1-6; D call uncertain. Trimming took off 2 bases at V and 6 bases at J, with 11 bases between the two ends. Per the germline V gene, CDR1 is LGHDT and CDR2 is YNNKEL (reference sequence). The CDR3 extends over 15 amino acids. Here the CDR3 reads CASSQTDYSNSPLHF. CDR3 DNA: TGTGCCAGCAGCCAAACGGACTACAGTAATTCACCCCTCCACTTT.

This chain uses TRBV19 with TRBJ2-3; D gene uncertain. The CDR3 loop spans 16 amino acids. CDR1 LNHDA and CDR2 SQIVND come from the germline V gene (reference sequence). The germline V and J ends were trimmed by 3 bases and 1 base, with 14 bases remaining between them. CDR3 sequence (DNA): TGTGCCAGTAGTATGCCGAGGCAGGCACGCACAGATACGCAGTATTTT. Encoded protein: CASSMPRQARTDTQYF.

This clonotype has just a few counts. The CDR3 DNA reads as TGTGCCAGCAGTGACACCAGGCTAGCGGGTTTCACAGATACGCAGTATTTT. This translates into CASSDTRLAGFTDTQYF. The chain links TRBV6-1 to TRBJ2-3, with 8 positions matching TRBD2. Germline assignment: CDR1 MNHNS and CDR2 SASEGT. The CDR3 length is 17 residues. The trim removed 3 bases at V and 2 bases at J, leaving 10 bases unmatched.

This clonotype came up a few times. A read error may produce the germline difference seen at one junction end. The rearrangement joins TRBV29-1 to TRBJ1-1, with unresolved D. This CDR3 has 15 amino acids. Germline V lookup: CDR1 SQVTM, CDR2 ANQGSEA. The DNA for the CDR3 is TGCGGCGTCCCCCCGGCGCGTAGCTCGAACACTGAAGCTTTCTTT. Its translation is CGVPPARSSNTEAFF.

The rearrangement uses TRBV20-1 and TRBJ1-6; D ambiguous. CDR1 and CDR2 (germline): DFQATT, SNEGSKA (reference sequence). V gave up 5 bases and J gave up 7 bases, with 12 bases separating them. The CDR3 is 13 residues long. Here the CDR3 DNA reads TGCAGTGCTTCGCGGGAAGAGAATTCACCCCTCCACTTT. Residues: CSASREENSPLHF.

This clonotype was seen repeatedly, ten times or more. V and J are TRBV7-9 and TRBJ2-3, with 8 nucleotides matching TRBD2. The CDR3 has 16 amino acids. After removal of 5 bases from V and 1 base from J, the junction contained 8 bases not matched to a gene. The germline gives CDR1 SEHNR, CDR2 FQNEAQ (reference sequence). The CDR3 here is CASSPSGGRRTDTQYF. The CDR3 region has the DNA TGTGCCAGCAGCCCCAGCGGGGGAAGACGCACAGATACGCAGTATTTT.

The V gene is TRBV20-1, the J gene TRBJ2-5, with TRBD1 matching 7 bases. The junction had 5 bases not matched to a gene; V was cut back by 2 bases and J by 2 bases. In germline, CDR1 is DFQATT, CDR2 SNEGSKA (reference sequence). The CDR3 has 14 residues. The CDR3 is CSARPLDRQETQYF. In nucleotides, the CDR3 is TGCAGTGCTAGACCGTTGGACAGGCAAGAGACCCAGTACTTC.

The J gene is TRBJ2-2, the V gene TRBV19, with 8 bases matching TRBD1. With 7 bases clipped from V and 0 bases from J, the junction kept 4 bases outside the gene matches. Germline V gene lookup returns CDR1 LNHDA and CDR2 SQIVND (reference sequence). The CDR3 extends over 15 amino acids. The CDR3 region is CASTPGQANTGELFF. DNA for the CDR3: TGTGCCAGTACCCCGGGACAGGCGAACACCGGGGAGCTGTTTTTT.

This clonotype was picked up a small number of times. V is TRBV12-5 and J is TRBJ1-5; D is unresolved. Germline V gene sequence: CDR1 LGHNT, CDR2 FRNRAP. The CDR3 extends over 14 amino acids. Trimming left V 2 bases short and J 5 bases short, with 10 bases between. The CDR3 DNA reads TGTGCTAGTGGTTTGTGGGGTTCGCATCAGCCCCAGCATTTT. Protein sequence: CASGLWGSHQPQHF.

This clonotype was detected ten times or more. The genes are TRBV5-1 and TRBJ2-5, with D possibly matching TRBD1 (5 bases). Deletions cut 2 bases from V and 1 base from J, with 9 bases between. The CDR3 spans 14 residues. Germline values: CDR1 SGHRS, CDR2 YFSETQ. The CDR3 nucleotides read TGCGCCAGCAGCTTTCAGGGCATCCAAGAGACCCAGTACTTC. The encoded protein is CASSFQGIQETQYF.

On this clonotype: Being one base from a much bigger clone, this may be a read error. The chain has TRBV27 and TRBJ1-1, with unresolved D. The germline V and J ends were trimmed by 11 bases and 6 bases, with 22 bases remaining between them. This CDR3 region has 14 residues. The germline V gene has CDR1 MNHEY and CDR2 SMNVEV (reference sequence). The CDR3: CASLPMGSVSEAFF. The CDR3 region has the DNA TGTGCCTCCCTGCCCATGGGGTCGGTCTCTGAAGCTTTCTTT.

The chain is built from TRBV7-3 and TRBJ1-1; TRBD1 matches 7 bases. This CDR3 comprises 13 residues. Germline-derived CDR1 and CDR2 are SGHTA and FQGTGA. J gave up 3 bases and V 6 bases, and 4 bases lay outside the gene matches. The CDR3 region is CASRGQVDTEAFF. The CDR3 DNA reads as TGTGCCAGCAGAGGACAGGTCGACACTGAAGCTTTCTTT.

This clonotype has only a few counts. This chain joins TRBV5-5 and TRBJ1-5; weak D call: TRBD1 (5 bases). The CDR3 has 14 amino acids. CDR1 is SGHKS and CDR2 is YYEKEE in the germline V gene (reference sequence). Trimming stripped 4 bases from V and 7 bases from J, with 15 bases between. The CDR3 region is CASSPLREGQPQHF. The CDR3 DNA sequence: TGTGCCAGCAGCCCCCTCAGGGAGGGGCAGCCCCAGCATTTT.

This clonotype was counted many times. The chain has TRBV11-2 and TRBJ1-2, with 7 bases fitting TRBD1. CDR3 size: 14 residues. Germline-derived CDR1 and CDR2 are SGHAT and FQNNGV. The ends lost 5 bases at V and 4 bases at J; junction bases unmatched: 7. Here the CDR3 reads CASSVGQNLYGYTF. CDR3 DNA sequence: TGTGCCAGCAGCGTGGGACAGAACCTCTATGGCTACACCTTC. The full variable domain, rest sourced from reference TRBV11-2 and TRBJ1-2, is EAGVAQSPRYKIIEKRQSVAFWCNPISGHATLYWYQQILGQGPKLLIQFQNNGVVDDSQLPKDRFSAERLKGVDSTLKIQPAKLEDSAVYLCASSVGQNLYGYTFGSGTRLTVV.

This clonotype showed up many times. The chain recombines TRBV2 with TRBJ1-2; maybe TRBD1 (6 bases). The CDR3 is 13 residues long. Trimming stripped 5 bases from V and 2 bases from J, with 9 bases between. Germline values: CDR1 SNHLY, CDR2 FYNNEI. The CDR3 DNA reads as TGTGCCAGCAGTACAACAGGGAACTATGGCTACACCTTC. Translation gives CASSTTGNYGYTF.

This clonotype was detected ten times or more. This sequence joins TRBV11-2 and TRBJ2-7; 11 bases are shared with TRBD1. Germline V gives CDR1 SGHAT, CDR2 FQNNGV. V lost 2 bases, J lost 2 bases, and 5 bases stayed unmatched. This CDR3 is built from 16 residues. The CDR3 DNA reads as TGTGCCAGCAGCTTATCGGGACAGGGGGGGGCCTACGAGCAGTACTTC. Amino acids: CASSLSGQGGAYEQYF.

About this clonotype: It is likely a read error, because the conserved phenylalanine at the end of the CDR3 is missing. This chain links TRBV10-1 with TRBJ1-2, with TRBD1 matching 10 bases. Germline lookup yields CDR1 WNHNN and CDR2 SYGVQD (reference sequence). The CDR3 covers 14 residues. The CDR3 loop reads CATRGPGQGSGYTL. The CDR3 region has the DNA TGTGCCACCAGGGGACCGGGACAGGGGTCTGGCTACACCCTC.

The rearrangement uses TRBV11-2 and TRBJ2-5; perhaps TRBD1 as D (6 bases). V lost 4 bases, J lost 5 bases, and 14 bases lay in between. This CDR3 has 14 residues. Per the germline V gene, CDR1 is SGHAT and CDR2 is FQNNGV. The CDR3 loop reads CASSSVTGTETQYF. The CDR3 nucleotides are TGTGCCAGCAGCTCCGTGACAGGAACGGAGACCCAGTACTTC.

This clonotype showed up just a few times. The CDR3 bases are TGTGCCAGCGGTTCAGGATTCGGCACTGAAGCTTTCTTT. As protein: CASGSGFGTEAFF. The chain uses TRBV27 and TRBJ1-1; the D is unclear. This CDR3 spans 13 amino acids. The germline V gene has CDR1 MNHEY and CDR2 SMNVEV (reference sequence). V lost 8 bases and J 4 bases, leaving 14 bases between the germline ends.

In regard to this clonotype: Compared with germline, one end of the junction differs, possibly owing to a read error. This chain connects TRBV7-7 to TRBJ2-1, with a weak D call TRBD2 (6 bases). The germline CDR1 and CDR2 sequences are SSHAT and FNYEAQ (reference sequence). The CDR3 consists of 16 residues. The CDR3 DNA reads TGTGCTAGCAGCTTAGCGGCGGGGAGCGACTACAATGAGCAGTTCTTC. This gives the protein CASSLAAGSDYNEQFF.